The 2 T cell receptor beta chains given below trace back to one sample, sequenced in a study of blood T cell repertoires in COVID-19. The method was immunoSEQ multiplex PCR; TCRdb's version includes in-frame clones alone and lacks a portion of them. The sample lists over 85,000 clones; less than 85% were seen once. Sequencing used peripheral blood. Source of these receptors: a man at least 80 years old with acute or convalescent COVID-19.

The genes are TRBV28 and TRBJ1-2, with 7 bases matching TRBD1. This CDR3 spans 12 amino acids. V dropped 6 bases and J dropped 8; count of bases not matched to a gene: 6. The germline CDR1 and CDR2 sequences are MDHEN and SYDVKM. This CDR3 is CASRTGPEGYTF. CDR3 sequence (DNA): TGTGCCAGCAGGACAGGGCCTGAGGGCTACACCTTC.

The CDR3 region has the DNA TGCGCCAGCAGCCAACGGACAGAGGGCACTGAAGCTTTCTTT. As protein: CASSQRTEGTEAFF. The V call is TRBV4-1, the J call TRBJ1-1, with D possibly being TRBD1 (6 bases). The V and J ends lost 2 bases and 4 bases respectively, with 11 bases between them. The CDR3 runs to 14 residues. Germline V gene sequence: CDR1 MGHRA, CDR2 YSYEKL.